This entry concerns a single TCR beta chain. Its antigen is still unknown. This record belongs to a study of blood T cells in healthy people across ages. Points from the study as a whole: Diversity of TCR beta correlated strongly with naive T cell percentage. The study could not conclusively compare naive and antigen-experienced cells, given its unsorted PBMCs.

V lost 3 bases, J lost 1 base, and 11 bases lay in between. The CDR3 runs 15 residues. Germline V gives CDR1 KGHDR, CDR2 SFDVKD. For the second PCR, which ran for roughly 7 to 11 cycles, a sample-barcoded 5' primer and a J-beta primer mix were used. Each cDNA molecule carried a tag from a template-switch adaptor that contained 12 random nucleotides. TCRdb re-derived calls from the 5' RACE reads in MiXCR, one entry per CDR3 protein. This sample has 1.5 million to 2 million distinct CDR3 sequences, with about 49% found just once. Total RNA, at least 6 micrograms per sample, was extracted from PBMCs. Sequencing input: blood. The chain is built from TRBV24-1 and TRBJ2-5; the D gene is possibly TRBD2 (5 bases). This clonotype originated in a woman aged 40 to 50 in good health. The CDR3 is CATSDRLATQETQYF. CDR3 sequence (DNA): TGTGCCACCAGTGATCGTCTAGCTACCCAAGAGACCCAGTACTTC.